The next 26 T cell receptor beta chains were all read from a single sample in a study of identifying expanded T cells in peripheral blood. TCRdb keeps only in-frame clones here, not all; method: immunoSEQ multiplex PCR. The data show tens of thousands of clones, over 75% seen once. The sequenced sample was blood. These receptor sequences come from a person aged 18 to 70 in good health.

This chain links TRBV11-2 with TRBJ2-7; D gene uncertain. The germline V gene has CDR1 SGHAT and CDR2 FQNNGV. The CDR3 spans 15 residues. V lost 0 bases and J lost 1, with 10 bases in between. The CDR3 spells CASSLEGQASYEQYF. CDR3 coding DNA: TGTGCCAGCAGCTTAGAGGGTCAGGCGTCCTACGAGCAGTACTTC.

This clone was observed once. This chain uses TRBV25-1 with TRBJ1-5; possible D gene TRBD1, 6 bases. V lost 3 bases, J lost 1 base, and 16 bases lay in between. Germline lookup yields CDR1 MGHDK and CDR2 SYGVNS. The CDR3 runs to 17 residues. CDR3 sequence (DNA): TGTGCCAGCAGTGATGGGAGGGACACCGGGAGCAATCAGCCCCAGCATTTT. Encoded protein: CASSDGRDTGSNQPQHF.

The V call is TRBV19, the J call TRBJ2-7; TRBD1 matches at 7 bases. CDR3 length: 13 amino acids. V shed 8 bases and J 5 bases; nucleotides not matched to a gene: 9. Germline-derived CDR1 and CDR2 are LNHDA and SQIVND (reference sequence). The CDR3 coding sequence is TGTGCCAGTCGGGACAGACGTTTTAACGAGCAGTACTTC. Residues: CASRDRRFNEQYF.

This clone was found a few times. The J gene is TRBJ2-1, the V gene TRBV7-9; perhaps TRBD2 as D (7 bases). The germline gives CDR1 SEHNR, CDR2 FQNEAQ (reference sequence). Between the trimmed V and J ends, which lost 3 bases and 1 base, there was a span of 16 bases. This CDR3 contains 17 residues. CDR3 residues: CASSFRRGAESYNEQFF. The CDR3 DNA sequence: TGTGCCAGCAGCTTCCGCCGGGGGGCCGAGTCCTACAATGAGCAGTTCTTC.

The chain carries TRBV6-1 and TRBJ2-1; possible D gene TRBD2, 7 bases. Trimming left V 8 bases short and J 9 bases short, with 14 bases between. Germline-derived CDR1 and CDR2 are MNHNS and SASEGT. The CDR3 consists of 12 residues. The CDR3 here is CASGQRDSEQFF. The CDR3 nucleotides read TGTGCCAGCGGACAGCGGGACTCTGAGCAGTTCTTC.

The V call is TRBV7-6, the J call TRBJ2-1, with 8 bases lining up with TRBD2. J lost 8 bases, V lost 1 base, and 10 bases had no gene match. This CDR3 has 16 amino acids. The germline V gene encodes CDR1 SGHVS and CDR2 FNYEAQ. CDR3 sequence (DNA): TGTGCCAGCAGCTTAGGGAGCGGGAGCCGTCCTTATGAGCAGTTCTTC. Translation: CASSLGSGSRPYEQFF.

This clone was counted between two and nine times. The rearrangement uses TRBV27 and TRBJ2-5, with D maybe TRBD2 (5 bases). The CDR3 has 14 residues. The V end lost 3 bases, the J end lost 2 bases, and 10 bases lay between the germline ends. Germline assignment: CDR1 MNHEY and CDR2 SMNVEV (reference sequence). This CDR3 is CASSFLRDQETQYF. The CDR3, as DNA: TGTGCCAGCAGTTTTCTCCGGGATCAAGAGACCCAGTACTTC.

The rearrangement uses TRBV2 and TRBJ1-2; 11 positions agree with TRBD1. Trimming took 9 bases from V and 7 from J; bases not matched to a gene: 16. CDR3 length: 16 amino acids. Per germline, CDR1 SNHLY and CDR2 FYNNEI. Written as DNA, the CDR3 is TGTGCCAGACACAATGGGACAGGGGGTAGATCCCGTGGCTACACCTTC. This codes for CARHNGTGGRSRGYTF.

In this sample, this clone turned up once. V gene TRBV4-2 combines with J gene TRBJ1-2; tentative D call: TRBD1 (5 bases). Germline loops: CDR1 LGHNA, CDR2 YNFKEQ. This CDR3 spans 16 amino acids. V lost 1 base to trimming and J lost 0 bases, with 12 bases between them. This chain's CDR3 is CASSQGDSLANYGYTF. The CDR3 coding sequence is TGTGCCAGCAGCCAAGGAGACAGCTTAGCTAACTATGGCTACACCTTC.

The CDR3 DNA follows: TGTGCCAGCAGCCTGTTGGGGGTTGATGGACGGCCCCAGCATTTT. Translating it yields CASSLLGVDGRPQHF. This sequence joins TRBV7-2 and TRBJ1-5; maybe TRBD1 (5 bases). CDR1 and CDR2 (germline): SGHTA, FQGNSA. Trimming cost V 5 bases and J 9 bases, with 20 bases left between them. CDR3 length: 15 amino acids.

The DNA of the CDR3 is TGTGCCATCAGACCAGCGGGGGGCACAGATACGCAGTATTTT. Translating gives CAIRPAGGTDTQYF. The gene calls are TRBV10-3 and TRBJ2-3; 8 bases fit TRBD2. V dropped 6 bases and J dropped 1; count of bases not matched to a gene: 3. The CDR3 loop spans 14 amino acids. Germline V CDR1 and CDR2: ENHRY, SYGVKD.

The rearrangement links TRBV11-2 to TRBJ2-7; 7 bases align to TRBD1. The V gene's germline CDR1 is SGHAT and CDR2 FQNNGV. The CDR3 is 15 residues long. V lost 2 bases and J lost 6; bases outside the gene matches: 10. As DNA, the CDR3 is TGTGCCAGCAGCTTATTATTACAGGGGCAAGGCGAGCAGTACTTC. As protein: CASSLLLQGQGEQYF.

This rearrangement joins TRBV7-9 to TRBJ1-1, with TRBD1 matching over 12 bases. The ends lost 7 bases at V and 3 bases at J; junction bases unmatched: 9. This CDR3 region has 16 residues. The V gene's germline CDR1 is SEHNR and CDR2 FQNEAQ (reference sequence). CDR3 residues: CASTPGTGGAYTEAFF. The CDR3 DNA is TGTGCCAGCACTCCCGGGACAGGGGGCGCATACACTGAAGCTTTCTTT.

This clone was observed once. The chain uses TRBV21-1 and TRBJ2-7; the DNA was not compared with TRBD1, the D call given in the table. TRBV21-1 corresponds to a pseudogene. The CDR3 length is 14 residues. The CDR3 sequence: CASSGAVHSYEQYF. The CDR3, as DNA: TGTGCCAGCAGTGGGGCAGTTCACTCCTACGAGCAGTACTTC.

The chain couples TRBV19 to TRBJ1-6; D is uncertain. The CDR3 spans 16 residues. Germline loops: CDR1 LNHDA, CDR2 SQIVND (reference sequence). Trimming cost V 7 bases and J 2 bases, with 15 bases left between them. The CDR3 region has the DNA TGTGCCAGTACCATGAGAACGAGTACCTATAATTCACCCCTCCACTTT. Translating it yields CASTMRTSTYNSPLHF. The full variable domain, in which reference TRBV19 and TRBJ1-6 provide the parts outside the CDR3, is DGGITQSPKYLFRKEGQNVTLSCEQNLNHDAMYWYRQDPGQGLRLIYYSQIVNDFQKGDIAEGYSVSREKKESFPLTVTSAQKNPTAFYLCASTMRTSTYNSPLHFGNGTRLTVT.

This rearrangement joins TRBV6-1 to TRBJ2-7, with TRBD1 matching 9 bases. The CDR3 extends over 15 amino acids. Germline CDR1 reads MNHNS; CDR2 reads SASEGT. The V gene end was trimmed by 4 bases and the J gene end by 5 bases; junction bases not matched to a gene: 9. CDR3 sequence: CASSGGQGLHHEQYF. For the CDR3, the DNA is TGTGCCAGCAGTGGGGGACAGGGACTTCACCACGAGCAGTACTTC.

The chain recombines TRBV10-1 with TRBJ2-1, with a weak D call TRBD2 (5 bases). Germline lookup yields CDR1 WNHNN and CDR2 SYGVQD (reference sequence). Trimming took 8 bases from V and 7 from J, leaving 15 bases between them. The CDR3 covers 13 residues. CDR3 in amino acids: CASGSSSRNEQFF. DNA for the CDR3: TGCGCCAGCGGGAGCTCATCGAGGAATGAGCAGTTCTTC.

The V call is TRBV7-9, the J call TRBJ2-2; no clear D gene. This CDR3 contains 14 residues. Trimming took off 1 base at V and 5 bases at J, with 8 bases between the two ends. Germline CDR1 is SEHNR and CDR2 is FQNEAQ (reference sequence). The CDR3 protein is CASSLGRQTGELFF. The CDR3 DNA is TGTGCCAGCAGCTTAGGCAGGCAGACCGGGGAGCTGTTTTTT.

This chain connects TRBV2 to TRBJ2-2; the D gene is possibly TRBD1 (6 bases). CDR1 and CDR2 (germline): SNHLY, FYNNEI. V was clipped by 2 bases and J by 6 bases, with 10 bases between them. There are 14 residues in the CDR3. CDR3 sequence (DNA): TGTGCCAGCAGTGAACGTGGGGGCCCCGGGGAGCTGTTTTTT. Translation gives CASSERGGPGELFF.

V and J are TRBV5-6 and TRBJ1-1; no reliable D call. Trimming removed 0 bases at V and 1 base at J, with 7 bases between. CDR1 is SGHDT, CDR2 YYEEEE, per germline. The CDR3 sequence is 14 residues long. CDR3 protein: CASSLAPPNTEAFF. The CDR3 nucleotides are TGTGCCAGCAGCTTGGCTCCCCCGAACACTGAAGCTTTCTTT.

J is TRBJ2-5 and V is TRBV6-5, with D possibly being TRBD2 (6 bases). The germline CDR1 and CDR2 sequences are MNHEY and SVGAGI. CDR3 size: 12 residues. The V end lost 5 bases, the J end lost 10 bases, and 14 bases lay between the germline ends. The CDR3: CASSRGPGLQYF. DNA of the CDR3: TGTGCCAGCAGTAGAGGCCCGGGACTCCAGTACTTC.

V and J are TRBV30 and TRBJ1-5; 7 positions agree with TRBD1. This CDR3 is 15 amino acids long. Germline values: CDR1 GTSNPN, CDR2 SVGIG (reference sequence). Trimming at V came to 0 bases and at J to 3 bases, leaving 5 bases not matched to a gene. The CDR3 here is CAWSVSDRDNQPQHF. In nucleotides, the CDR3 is TGTGCCTGGAGTGTTAGTGACAGGGACAATCAGCCCCAGCATTTT.

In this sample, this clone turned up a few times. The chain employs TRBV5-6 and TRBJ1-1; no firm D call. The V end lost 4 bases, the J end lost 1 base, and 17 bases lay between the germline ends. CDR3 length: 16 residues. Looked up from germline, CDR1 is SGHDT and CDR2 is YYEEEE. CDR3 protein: CASSTGLGQANTEAFF. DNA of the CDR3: TGTGCCAGCAGCACTGGACTAGGTCAGGCGAACACTGAAGCTTTCTTT.

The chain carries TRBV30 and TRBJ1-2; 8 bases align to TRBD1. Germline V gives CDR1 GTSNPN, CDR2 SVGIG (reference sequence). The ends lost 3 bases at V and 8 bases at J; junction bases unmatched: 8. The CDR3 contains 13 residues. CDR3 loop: CAWSMDRVGGYTF. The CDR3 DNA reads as TGTGCCTGGAGCATGGACAGGGTTGGAGGCTACACCTTC.

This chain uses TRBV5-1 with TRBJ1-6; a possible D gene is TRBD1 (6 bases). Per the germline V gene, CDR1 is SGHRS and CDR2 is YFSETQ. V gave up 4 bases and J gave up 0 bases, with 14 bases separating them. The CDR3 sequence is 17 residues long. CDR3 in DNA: TGCGCCAGCAGCGGGGACACCCAAAGCTCCTATAATTCACCCCTCCACTTT. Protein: CASSGDTQSSYNSPLHF.

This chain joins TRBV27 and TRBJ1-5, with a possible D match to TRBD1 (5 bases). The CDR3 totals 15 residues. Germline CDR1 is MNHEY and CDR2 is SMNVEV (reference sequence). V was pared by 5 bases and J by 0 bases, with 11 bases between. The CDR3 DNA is TGTGCCAGCAGTCTCGGGACGGCTAGCAATCAGCCCCAGCATTTT. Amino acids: CASSLGTASNQPQHF.